Listed below are T cell receptor beta chains from one sample, sequenced in a study of T cell repertoires in cytomegalovirus infection. TCRdb independently ran MiXCR on the reads; one entry per CDR3 protein. This sample has about 600,000 distinct CDR3 sequences, with approximately 25% found just once. Sequenced: CD8+ T cells from PBMCs. The receptors were sampled from a human donor in good health (CMV status not recorded). Some clones in this sample may be carry-over from other donors' samples. The CDR3 runs from the conserved cysteine through the conserved F or W.

>TRBJ2-2|TRBV29-1
CSVEGTVNTGELFF
>TRBJ2-7|TRBV7-9
CASSPTGNEQYF
>TRBJ2-5|TRBV28
CASSAWTGQETQYF
>TRBJ2-7|TRBV7-2
CASSLGLAGGRTYEQYF
>TRBJ1-1|TRBV7-9
CASSLGQGGWMNTEAFF
>TRBJ1-2|TRBV29-1
CSVEGVLRRNYGYTF
>TRBJ1-5|TRBV5-1
CASSWDRRHPQPQHF
>TRBJ2-1|TRBV9
CASSDGRADYNEQFF
>TRBJ2-2|TRBV7-2
CASSLAWGSNTGELFF
>TRBJ2-3|TRBV12-3/TRBV12-4
CASSFWGGQDTQYF
>TRBJ1-4|TRBV28
CASSFLRTNEKLFF
>TRBJ2-2|TRBV7-9
CASSLRQGAHTGELFF
>TRBJ1-1|TRBV2
CASSNRATEAFF
>TRBJ2-2|TRBV2
CASGKRNTGELFF